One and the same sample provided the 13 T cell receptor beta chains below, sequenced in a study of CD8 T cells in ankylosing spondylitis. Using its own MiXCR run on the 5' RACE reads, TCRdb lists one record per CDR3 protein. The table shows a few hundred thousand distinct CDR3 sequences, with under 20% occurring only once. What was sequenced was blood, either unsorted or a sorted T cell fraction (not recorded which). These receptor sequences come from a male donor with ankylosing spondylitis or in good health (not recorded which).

CDR3 sequence: CASSSSDGQETQYF. CDR3 nucleotides: TGTGCCAGCAGCTCATCGGACGGCCAAGAGACCCAGTACTTC. J is TRBJ2-5 and V is TRBV7-9; D is ambiguous. The CDR3 loop spans 14 amino acids. Per germline, CDR1 SEHNR and CDR2 FQNEAQ (reference sequence). The V end lost 4 bases, the J end lost 1 base, and 10 bases lay between the germline ends.

The CDR3 sequence is CASSLNGNTRTDTQYF. In DNA, the CDR3 is TGTGCCAGCAGCTTAAATGGGAACACTCGCACAGATACGCAGTATTTT. The V call is TRBV7-3, the J call TRBJ2-3; no clear D gene. The germline V gene has CDR1 SGHTA and CDR2 FQGTGA. The V and J ends lost 1 base and 1 base respectively, with 12 bases between them. CDR3 size: 16 residues. The full variable domain, rest sourced from reference TRBV7-3 and TRBJ2-3, is GAGVSQTPSNKVTEKGKYVELRCDPISGHTALYWYRQSLGQGPEFLIYFQGTGAADDSGLPNDRFFAVRPEGSVSTLKIQRTERGDSAVYLCASSLNGNTRTDTQYFGPGTRLTVL.

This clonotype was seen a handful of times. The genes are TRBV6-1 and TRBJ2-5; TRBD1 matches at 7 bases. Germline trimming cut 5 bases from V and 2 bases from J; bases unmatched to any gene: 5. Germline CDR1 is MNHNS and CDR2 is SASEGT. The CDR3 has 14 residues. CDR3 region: CASSLRDSQETQYF. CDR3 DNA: TGTGCCAGCAGTCTCCGGGACAGTCAAGAGACCCAGTACTTC.

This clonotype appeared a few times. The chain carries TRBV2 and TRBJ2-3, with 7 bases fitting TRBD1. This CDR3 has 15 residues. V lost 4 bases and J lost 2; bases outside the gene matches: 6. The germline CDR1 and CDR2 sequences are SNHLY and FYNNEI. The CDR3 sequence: CASSVTGPFTDTQYF. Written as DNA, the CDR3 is TGTGCCAGCAGTGTGACAGGGCCTTTCACAGATACGCAGTATTTT.

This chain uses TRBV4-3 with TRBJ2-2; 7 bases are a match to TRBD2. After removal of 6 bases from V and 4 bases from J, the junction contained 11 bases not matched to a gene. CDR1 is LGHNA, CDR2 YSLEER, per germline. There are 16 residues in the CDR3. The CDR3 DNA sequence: TGCGCCAGCAGTCATAGCGGGTCTGTGAGCACCGGGGAGCTGTTTTTT. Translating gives CASSHSGSVSTGELFF.

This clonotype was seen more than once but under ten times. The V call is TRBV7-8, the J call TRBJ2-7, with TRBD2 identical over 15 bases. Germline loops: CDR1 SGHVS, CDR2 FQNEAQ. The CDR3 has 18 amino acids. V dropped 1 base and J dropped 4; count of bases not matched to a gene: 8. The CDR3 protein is CASSLGTSGRAIGYEQYF. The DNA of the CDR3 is TGTGCCAGCAGCTTAGGGACTAGCGGGAGGGCCATCGGTTACGAGCAGTACTTC.

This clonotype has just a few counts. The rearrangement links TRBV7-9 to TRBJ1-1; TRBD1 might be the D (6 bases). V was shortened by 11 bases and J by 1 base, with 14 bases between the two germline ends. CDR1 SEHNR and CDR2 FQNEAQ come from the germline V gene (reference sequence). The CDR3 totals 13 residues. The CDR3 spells CALGRGQNTEAFF. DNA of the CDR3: TGTGCCCTCGGCAGGGGACAGAACACTGAAGCTTTCTTT.

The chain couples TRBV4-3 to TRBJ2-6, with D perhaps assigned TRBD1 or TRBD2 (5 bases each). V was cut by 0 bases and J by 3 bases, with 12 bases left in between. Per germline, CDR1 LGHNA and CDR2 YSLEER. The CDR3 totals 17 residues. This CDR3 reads CASSQESGSFGANVLTF. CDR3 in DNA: TGCGCCAGCAGCCAAGAATCAGGGAGCTTTGGGGCCAACGTCCTGACTTTC.

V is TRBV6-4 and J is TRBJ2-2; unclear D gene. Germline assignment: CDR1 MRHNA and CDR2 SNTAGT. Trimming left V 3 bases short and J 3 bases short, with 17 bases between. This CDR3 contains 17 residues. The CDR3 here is CASSESPTNLHTGELFF. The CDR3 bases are TGTGCCAGCAGTGAATCCCCCACCAATCTGCACACCGGGGAGCTGTTTTTT.

The CDR3 DNA is TGTGCCGGGCAGACTAGCGGGAGTGGGGAGACCCAGTACTTC. Its protein product is CAGQTSGSGETQYF. The chain couples TRBV28 to TRBJ2-5; 12 bases match TRBD2. Germline-derived CDR1 and CDR2 are MDHEN and SYDVKM. This CDR3 has 14 residues. V lost 11 bases and J lost 5; bases outside the gene matches: 9.

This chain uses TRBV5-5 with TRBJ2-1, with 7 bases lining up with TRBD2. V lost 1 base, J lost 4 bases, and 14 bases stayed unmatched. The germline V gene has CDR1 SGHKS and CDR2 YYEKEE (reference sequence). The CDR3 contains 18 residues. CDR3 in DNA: TGTGCCAGCAGCTTGTCCGCTAGTCTAGCGGCCGCTTACAATGAGCAGTTCTTC. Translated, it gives CASSLSASLAAAYNEQFF. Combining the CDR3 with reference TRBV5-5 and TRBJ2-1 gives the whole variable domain DAGVTQSPTHLIKTRGQQVTLRCSPISGHKSVSWYQQVLGQGPQFIFQYYEKEERGRGNFPDRFSARQFPNYSSELNVNALLLGDSALYLCASSLSASLAAAYNEQFFGPGTRLTVL.

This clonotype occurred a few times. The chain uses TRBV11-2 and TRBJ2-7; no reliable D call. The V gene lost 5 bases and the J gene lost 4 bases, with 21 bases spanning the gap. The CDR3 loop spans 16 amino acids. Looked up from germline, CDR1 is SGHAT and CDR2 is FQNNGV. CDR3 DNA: TGTGCCAGCAGCCTCTTACTCGGAGTTCTACAGTACGAGCAGTACTTC. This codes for CASSLLLGVLQYEQYF.

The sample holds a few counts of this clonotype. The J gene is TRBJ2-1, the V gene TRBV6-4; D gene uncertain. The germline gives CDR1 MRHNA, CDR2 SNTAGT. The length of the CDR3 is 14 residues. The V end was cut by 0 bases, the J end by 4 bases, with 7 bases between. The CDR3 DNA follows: TGTGCCAGCAGTGACTCGATCGGTTACAATGAGCAGTTCTTC. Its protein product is CASSDSIGYNEQFF.